This TCR beta chain was recovered during a study of shared clonotypes between healthy human individuals. Study summary: Donors had three CD4 naive, three CD4 memory, two CD8 naive and one CD8 memory plate apiece.

Recent acute infections and vaccinations were absent in the healthy HIV-negative adult donors. Germline CDR1 is KGHSH and CDR2 is LQKENI. The CDR3 spans 16 residues. V shed 6 bases and J shed 0 bases, with 17 bases lying between them. Sequencing used immunoSEQ multiplex PCR; TCRdb keeps in-frame clones, though not all of them. The sample records 2 million to 2.5 million clones, roughly 95% being singletons. This sequence joins TRBV18 and TRBJ1-2; D possibly corresponds to TRBD1 (5 bases). This clonotype was obtained from a man aged 18 to 30 in good health. The sequenced sample consisted of naive CD4+ T cells sorted from blood. Sample subset: CD45RA+ positively selected. For the CDR3, the DNA is TGTGCCAGCTCGGGGGTGGCCAGGGATACTAACTATGGCTACACCTTC. This gives the protein CASSGVARDTNYGYTF. Full variable domain (outside the CDR3, taken from reference TRBV18 and TRBJ1-2): NAGVMQNPRHLVRRRGQEARLRCSPMKGHSHVYWYRQLPEEGLKFMVYLQKENIIDESGMPKERFSAEFPKEGPSILRIQQVVRGDSAAYFCASSGVARDTNYGYTFGSGTRLTVV.